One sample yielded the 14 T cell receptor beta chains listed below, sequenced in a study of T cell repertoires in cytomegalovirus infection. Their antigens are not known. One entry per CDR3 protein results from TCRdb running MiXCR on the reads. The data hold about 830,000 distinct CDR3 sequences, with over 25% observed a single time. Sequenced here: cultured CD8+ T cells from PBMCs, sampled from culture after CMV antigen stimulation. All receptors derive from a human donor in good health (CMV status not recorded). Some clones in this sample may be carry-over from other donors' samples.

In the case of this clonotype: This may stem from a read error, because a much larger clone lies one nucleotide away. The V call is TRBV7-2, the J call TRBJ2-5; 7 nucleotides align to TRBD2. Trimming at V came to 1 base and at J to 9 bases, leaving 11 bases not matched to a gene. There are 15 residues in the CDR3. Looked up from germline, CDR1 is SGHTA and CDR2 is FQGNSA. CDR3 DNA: TGTGCCAGCAGCTTAGAGGCGGGAGTTGATGACGCCCAGTACTTC. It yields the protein CASSLEAGVDDAQYF.

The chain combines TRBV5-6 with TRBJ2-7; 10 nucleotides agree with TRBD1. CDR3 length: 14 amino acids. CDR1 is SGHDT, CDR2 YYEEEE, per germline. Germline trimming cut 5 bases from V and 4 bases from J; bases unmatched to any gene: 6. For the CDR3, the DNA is TGTGCCAGCAGACCCGGGACAGGGGCGTACGAGCAGTACTTC. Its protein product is CASRPGTGAYEQYF.

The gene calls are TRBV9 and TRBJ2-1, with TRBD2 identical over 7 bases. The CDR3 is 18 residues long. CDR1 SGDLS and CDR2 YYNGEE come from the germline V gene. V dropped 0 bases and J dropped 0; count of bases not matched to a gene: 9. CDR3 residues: CASSVEWVAGRSYNEQFF. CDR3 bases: TGTGCCAGCAGCGTAGAGTGGGTAGCGGGCCGCTCCTACAATGAGCAGTTCTTC.

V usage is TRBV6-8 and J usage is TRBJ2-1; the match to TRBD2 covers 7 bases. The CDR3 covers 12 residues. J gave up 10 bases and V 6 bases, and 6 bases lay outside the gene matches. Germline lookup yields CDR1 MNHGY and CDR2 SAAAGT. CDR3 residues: CASSVGGYEQFF. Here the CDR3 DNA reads TGTGCCAGCAGCGTCGGGGGGTACGAGCAGTTCTTC.

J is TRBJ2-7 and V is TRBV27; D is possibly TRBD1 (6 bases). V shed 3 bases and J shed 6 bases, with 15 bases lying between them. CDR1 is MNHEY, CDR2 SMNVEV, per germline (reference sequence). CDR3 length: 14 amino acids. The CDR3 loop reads CASSFTAGVVEQYF. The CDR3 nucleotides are TGTGCCAGCAGTTTTACGGCAGGGGTGGTCGAGCAGTACTTC.

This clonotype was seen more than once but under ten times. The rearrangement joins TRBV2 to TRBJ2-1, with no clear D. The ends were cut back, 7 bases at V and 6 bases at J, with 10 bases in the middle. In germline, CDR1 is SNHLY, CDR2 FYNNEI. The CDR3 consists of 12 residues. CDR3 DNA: TGTGCCAGCATACAGAACCTCAATGAGCAGTTCTTC. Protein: CASIQNLNEQFF.

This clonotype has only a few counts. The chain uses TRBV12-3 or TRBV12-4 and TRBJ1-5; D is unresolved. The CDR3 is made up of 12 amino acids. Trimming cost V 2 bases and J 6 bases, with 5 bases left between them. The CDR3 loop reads CASSLRVQPQHF. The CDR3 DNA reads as TGTGCCAGCAGTTTAAGGGTTCAGCCCCAGCATTTT.

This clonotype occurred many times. The CDR3 region is CASSPQGNEQFF. The CDR3 DNA reads as TGTGCCAGCAGTCCCCAGGGGAATGAGCAGTTCTTC. This rearrangement joins TRBV12-3 or TRBV12-4 to TRBJ2-1; tentative D call: TRBD1 (6 bases). The CDR3 length is 12 residues. Between the trimmed V and J ends, which lost 5 bases and 7 bases, there was a span of 9 bases.

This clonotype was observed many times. The CDR3 DNA follows: TGTGCCAGCAGCTTATTCGGGACAGGGCCCTATAATGAAAAACTGTTTTTT. Residues: CASSLFGTGPYNEKLFF. The chain uses TRBV7-8 and TRBJ1-4; 9 bases are a match to TRBD1. Trimming took 2 bases from V and 4 from J; bases not matched to a gene: 8. The CDR3 covers 17 residues. Germline loops: CDR1 SGHVS, CDR2 FQNEAQ.

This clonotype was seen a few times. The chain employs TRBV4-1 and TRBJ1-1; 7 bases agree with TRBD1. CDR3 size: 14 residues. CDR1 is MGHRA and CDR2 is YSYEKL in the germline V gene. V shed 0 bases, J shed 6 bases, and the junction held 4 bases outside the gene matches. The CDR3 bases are TGCGCCAGCAGCCAAGAAGGGGGCAACCCTGAAGCTTTCTTT. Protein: CASSQEGGNPEAFF.

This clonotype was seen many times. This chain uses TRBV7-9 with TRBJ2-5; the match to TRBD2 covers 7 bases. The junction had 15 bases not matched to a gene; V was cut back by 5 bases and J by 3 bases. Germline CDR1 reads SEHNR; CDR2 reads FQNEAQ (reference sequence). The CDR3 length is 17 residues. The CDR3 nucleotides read TGTGCCAGCAGCCTACTGAGAGCGGGAACAAACAAAGAGACCCAGTACTTC. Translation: CASSLLRAGTNKETQYF.

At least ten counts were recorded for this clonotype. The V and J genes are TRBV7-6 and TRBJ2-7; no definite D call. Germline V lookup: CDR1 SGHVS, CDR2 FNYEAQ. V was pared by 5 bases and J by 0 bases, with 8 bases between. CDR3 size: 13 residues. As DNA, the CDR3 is TGTGCCAGCAGCCCGGTAACCTCCTACGAGCAGTACTTC. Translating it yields CASSPVTSYEQYF.

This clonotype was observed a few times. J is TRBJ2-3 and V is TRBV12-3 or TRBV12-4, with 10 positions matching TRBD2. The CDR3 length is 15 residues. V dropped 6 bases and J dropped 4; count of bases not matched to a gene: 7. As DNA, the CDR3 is TGTGCCAGCAGCCCGCTAGCGGGGGTTGCAGATACGCAGTATTTT. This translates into CASSPLAGVADTQYF.

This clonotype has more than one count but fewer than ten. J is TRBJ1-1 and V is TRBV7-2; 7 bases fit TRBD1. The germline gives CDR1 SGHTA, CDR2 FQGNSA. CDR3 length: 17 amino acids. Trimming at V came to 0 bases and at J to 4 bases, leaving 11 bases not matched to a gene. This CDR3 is CASSLAPPQGRATEAFF. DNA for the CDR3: TGTGCCAGCAGCTTAGCCCCTCCACAGGGGAGAGCCACTGAAGCTTTCTTT.